The table lists the clone carrying this T cell receptor beta chain with a few counts. The data were taken from a study of blood T cell repertoires in COVID-19. The overall study: PBMCs, B-cell-depleted T cells, or T cells provided the cDNA or gDNA that made up the material.

Assay used: immunoSEQ multiplex PCR; TCRdb lists only in-frame clones, some missing. Of about 220,000 clones in the sample, 75% to 85% were seen once. Per germline, CDR1 SGHTA and CDR2 FQGNSA. The CDR3 totals 15 residues. V lost 2 bases, J lost 6 bases, and 6 bases stayed unmatched. The TCR sequence derives from a human donor in a cohort sampled during active COVID-19. V and J are TRBV7-2 and TRBJ2-7; 11 bases agree with TRBD2. Sequenced material: peripheral blood. The CDR3 DNA reads TGTGCCAGCAGCTTAACCCTTAGCGGGGGGGTCGAGCAGTACTTC. This encodes CASSLTLSGGVEQYF. Combining the CDR3 with reference TRBV7-2 and TRBJ2-7 gives the whole variable domain GAGVSQSPSNKVTEKGKDVELRCDPISGHTALYWYRQSLGQGLEFLIYFQGNSAPDKSGLPSDRFSAERTGGSVSTLTIQRTQQEDSAVYLCASSLTLSGGVEQYFGPGTRLTVT.